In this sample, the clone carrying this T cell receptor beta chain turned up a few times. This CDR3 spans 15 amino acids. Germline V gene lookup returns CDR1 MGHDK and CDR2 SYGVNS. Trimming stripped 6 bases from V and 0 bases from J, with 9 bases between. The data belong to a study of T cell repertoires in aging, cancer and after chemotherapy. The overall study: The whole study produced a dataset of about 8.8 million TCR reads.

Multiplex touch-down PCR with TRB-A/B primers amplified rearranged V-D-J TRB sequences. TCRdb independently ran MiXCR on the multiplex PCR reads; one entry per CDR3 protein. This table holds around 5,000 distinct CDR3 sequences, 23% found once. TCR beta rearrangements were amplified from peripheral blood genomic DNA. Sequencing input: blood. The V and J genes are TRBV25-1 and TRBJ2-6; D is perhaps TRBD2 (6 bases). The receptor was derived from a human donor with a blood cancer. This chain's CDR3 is CASRPEGSGANVLTF. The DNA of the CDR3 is TGTGCCAGCAGGCCGGAGGGCTCTGGGGCCAACGTCCTGACTTTC.